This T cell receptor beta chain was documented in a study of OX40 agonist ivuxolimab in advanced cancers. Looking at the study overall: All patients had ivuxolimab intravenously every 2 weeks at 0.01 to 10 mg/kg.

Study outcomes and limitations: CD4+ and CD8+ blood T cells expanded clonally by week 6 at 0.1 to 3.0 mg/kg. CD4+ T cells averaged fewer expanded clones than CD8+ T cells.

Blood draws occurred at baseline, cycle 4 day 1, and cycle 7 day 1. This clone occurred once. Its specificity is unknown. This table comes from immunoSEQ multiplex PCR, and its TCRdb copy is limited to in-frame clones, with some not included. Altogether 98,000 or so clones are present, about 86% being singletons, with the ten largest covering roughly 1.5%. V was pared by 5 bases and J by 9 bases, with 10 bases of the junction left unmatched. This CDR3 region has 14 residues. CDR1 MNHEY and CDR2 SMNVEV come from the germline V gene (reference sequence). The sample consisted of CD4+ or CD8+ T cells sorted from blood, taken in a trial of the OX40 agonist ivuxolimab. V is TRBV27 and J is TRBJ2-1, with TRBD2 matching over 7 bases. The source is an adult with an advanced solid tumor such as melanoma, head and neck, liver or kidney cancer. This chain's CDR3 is CASSGGRLGSEQFF. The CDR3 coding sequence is TGTGCCAGCAGTGGCGGGAGATTGGGCAGTGAGCAGTTCTTC.